The 12 T cell receptor beta chains given below trace back to one sample, sequenced in a study of T cell repertoires in cytomegalovirus infection. TCRdb ran MiXCR on the reads and lists one entry per CDR3 protein. Of 310,000 or so distinct CDR3 sequences listed, about 8.8% were seen once; the top ten hold approximately 2.3%. Sequences were obtained from PBMCs. These receptors all come from a human donor in good health (CMV status not recorded). Some clones in this sample may be carry-over from other donors' samples.

This clonotype was counted ten times or more. The V and J genes are TRBV5-6 and TRBJ2-7; 8 bases fit TRBD1. CDR1 and CDR2 (germline): SGHDT, YYEEEE. The CDR3 sequence is 17 residues long. With 4 bases clipped from V and 4 bases from J, the junction kept 16 bases outside the gene matches. This CDR3 reads CASSPARRGQVSYEQYF. Here the CDR3 DNA reads TGTGCCAGCAGCCCTGCCCGTCGGGGACAGGTATCGTACGAGCAGTACTTC.

This clonotype occurred a few times. This chain links TRBV11-2 with TRBJ1-1; weak D call: TRBD1 (5 bases). The CDR3 totals 14 residues. The germline gives CDR1 SGHAT, CDR2 FQNNGV. V gave up 3 bases and J gave up 1 base, with 9 bases separating them. The CDR3 loop is CASSLSDKNTEAFF. In DNA, the CDR3 is TGTGCCAGCAGCTTGTCGGACAAGAACACTGAAGCTTTCTTT.

This clonotype was observed many times. The chain joins TRBV6-5 to TRBJ2-1; D ambiguous. V lost 7 bases, J lost 7 bases, and 8 bases lay in between. The V gene's germline CDR1 is MNHEY and CDR2 SVGAGI. This CDR3 has 11 amino acids. CDR3 sequence (DNA): TGTGCCAGCACCTCGCGGAATGAGCAGTTCTTC. It encodes CASTSRNEQFF.

This clonotype was detected many times. The V gene is TRBV7-2, the J gene TRBJ2-2; 8 nucleotides agree with TRBD1. V lost 3 bases, J lost 4 bases, and 4 bases stayed unmatched. The germline gives CDR1 SGHTA, CDR2 FQGNSA. This CDR3 is built from 15 residues. CDR3 nucleotides: TGTGCCAGCAGCTTGGACAGGGAGGCCACCGGGGAGCTGTTTTTT. This encodes CASSLDREATGELFF.

This clonotype was recorded at least ten times. The chain is built from TRBV20-1 and TRBJ1-2, with TRBD1 as a possible D gene (6 bases). V gave up 4 bases and J gave up 6 bases, with 18 bases separating them. The CDR3 loop spans 14 amino acids. Germline CDR1 and CDR2: DFQATT and SNEGSKA (reference sequence). CDR3 amino acids: CSATEGGFRDGYTF. In DNA, the CDR3 is TGCAGTGCTACCGAGGGGGGATTCCGTGATGGCTACACCTTC.

This clonotype has a count of ten or more. CDR3 protein: CASSPRGLNTEAFF. CDR3 nucleotide sequence: TGTGCCAGCAGCCCCCGGGGGCTGAACACTGAAGCTTTCTTT. The V call is TRBV3-1, the J call TRBJ1-1; D perhaps matches TRBD1 (6 bases). The CDR3 length is 14 residues. Trimming removed 4 bases from V and 0 bases from J, with 9 bases in between. Germline V gives CDR1 LGHDT, CDR2 YNNKEL (reference sequence).

This chain connects TRBV7-6 to TRBJ1-2; D is undetermined. Per germline, CDR1 SGHVS and CDR2 FNYEAQ. This CDR3 region has 17 residues. The germline V and J ends were trimmed by 0 bases and 4 bases, with 18 bases remaining between them. The CDR3 spells CASSLAWEPNTPYGYTF. The CDR3 nucleotides read TGTGCCAGCAGCTTAGCGTGGGAACCTAACACCCCCTATGGCTACACCTTC.

This clonotype was observed at least ten times. The rearrangement joins TRBV6-5 to TRBJ1-1; possibly TRBD1 for D (6 bases). The CDR3 loop spans 16 amino acids. Germline assignment: CDR1 MNHEY and CDR2 SVGAGI. V lost 0 bases and J lost 7, with 18 bases in between. The CDR3 loop reads CASSYSGGAIEGEAFF. The CDR3, as DNA: TGTGCCAGCAGTTACTCGGGGGGGGCGATTGAGGGTGAAGCTTTCTTT.

This clonotype was seen repeatedly, ten times or more. The V gene is TRBV7-9, the J gene TRBJ2-7; 10 bases align to TRBD1. The germline CDR1 and CDR2 sequences are SEHNR and FQNEAQ (reference sequence). The CDR3 is made up of 14 amino acids. V trimming: 3 bases; J trimming: 1 base; junction bases outside the gene matches: 0. The CDR3 DNA reads as TGTGCCAGCAGCTTGGACAGGGGGTCCTACGAGCAGTACTTC. It translates to CASSLDRGSYEQYF.

This clonotype was recorded once. The CDR3 nucleotides are TGCAGCGCTGAGAGGGTATTAAGGAACAATGAGCAGTTCTTC. The encoded protein is CSAERVLRNNEQFF. V gene TRBV29-1 combines with J gene TRBJ2-1; D perhaps matches TRBD2 (5 bases). CDR3 length: 14 residues. Germline V CDR1 and CDR2: SQVTM, ANQGSEA. V dropped 7 bases and J dropped 5 bases, with 18 bases sitting between them.

This clonotype was observed many times. The gene calls are TRBV7-2 and TRBJ2-5; D is undetermined. From germline, CDR1 is SGHTA and CDR2 FQGNSA. V was shortened by 5 bases and J by 3 bases, with 16 bases between the two germline ends. This CDR3 has 15 residues. The CDR3 loop is CASSPRPPVEETQYF. The CDR3, as DNA: TGTGCCAGCAGCCCCCGTCCCCCGGTGGAAGAGACCCAGTACTTC.

A single count supports this clonotype. The V and J genes are TRBV20-1 and TRBJ2-1; D is undetermined. With 4 bases removed from V and 3 bases from J, the gap between germline ends came to 13 bases. This CDR3 spans 14 amino acids. CDR1 is DFQATT, CDR2 SNEGSKA, per germline (reference sequence). CDR3 sequence reads: CSAIPPRYYNEQFF. The CDR3 region has the DNA TGCAGTGCTATCCCCCCCCGATACTACAATGAGCAGTTCTTC.